This passage covers 29 T cell receptor beta chains from one sample sequenced in a study of tumor-infiltrating lymphocytes in primary liver carcinoma. Investigators took RNA and DNA out together from approximately 22-30 mg of unsorted bulk tissue. Reverse transcription of roughly 470 ng total RNA with a constant-region primer produced TCR beta cDNA. What produced the TCR beta libraries was three nested multiplex PCR rounds using slightly modified ARM-PCR. Two initial PCR rounds of around 10 cycles each paired TRBV1-TRBV30 forward primers with a C-beta reverse primer. TCRdb fed the multiplex PCR reads into MiXCR, producing one record per CDR3 protein. The profile covers about 200,000 distinct CDR3 sequences, with about 85% appearing a single time and roughly 20% taken by the ten largest. Sequenced material: tumor tissue from primary liver carcinoma. These receptors all come from a man between 35 and 55 years old with primary liver carcinoma and hepatitis B virus infection.

This chain connects TRBV6-1 to TRBJ2-1; D call uncertain. V gave up 7 bases and J gave up 4 bases, with 14 bases separating them. Germline V gene lookup returns CDR1 MNHNS and CDR2 SASEGT. This CDR3 is built from 14 residues. In DNA, the CDR3 is TGTGCCAGCAATATCAAACTGACGTACAATGAGCAGTTCTTC. Its translation is CASNIKLTYNEQFF.

This clonotype was recorded only once. The germline gene is not matched at one end of the junction; a read error may be the cause. V and J are TRBV11-1 and TRBJ2-7; D is possibly TRBD1 or TRBD2 (5 bases each). Germline V gene lookup returns CDR1 SGHAT and CDR2 FQDESV (reference sequence). The CDR3 sequence is 15 residues long. CDR3 residues: CVSSLSRGSSYEQYF. CDR3 DNA sequence: TGTGTCAGCAGCTTATCCCGGGGCTCCTCCTACGAGCAGTACTTC.

Comment on this clonotype: At one boundary the junction diverges from the germline segment, which might be a read error. The rearrangement uses TRBV6-5 and TRBJ2-1; D not resolved. The germline V gene has CDR1 MNHEY and CDR2 SVGAGI. The CDR3 consists of 13 residues. The CDR3 loop reads CASSYAILNEQFF. The CDR3 nucleotides are TGTGCCAGCAGTTACGCCATATTAAATGAACAGTTCTTC.

V gene TRBV2 combines with J gene TRBJ1-1; the D gene is possibly TRBD1 (5 bases). Germline assignment: CDR1 SNHLY and CDR2 FYNNEI. V lost 1 base, J lost 0 bases, and 9 bases lay in between. This CDR3 has 15 amino acids. Here the CDR3 reads CASSEVGGLNTEAFF. The CDR3 DNA is TGTGCCAGCAGTGAAGTGGGGGGACTGAACACTGAAGCTTTCTTT. Full variable domain (outside the CDR3, taken from reference TRBV2 and TRBJ1-1): EPEVTQTPSHQVTQMGQEVILRCVPISNHLYFYWYRQILGQKVEFLVSFYNNEISEKSEIFDDQFSVERPDGSNFTLKIRSTKLEDSAMYFCASSEVGGLNTEAFFGQGTRLTVV.

A word on this clonotype: Mismatch with germline at one junction end may stem from a read error. The chain uses TRBV4-3 and TRBJ2-6, with a weak D call TRBD1 (5 bases). CDR1 is LGHNA and CDR2 is YSLEER in the germline V gene. The CDR3 covers 17 residues. The CDR3 bases are TGCGCCAGCAGCCAAGATGGGTTCTGCTCTGGGGCTAACGTCCTGACTTTC. Protein sequence: CASSQDGFCSGANVLTF.

This rearrangement joins TRBV5-1 to TRBJ1-2; TRBD1 matches 7 bases. Trimming cost V 7 bases and J 7 bases; bases outside gene matches: 13. The germline V gene has CDR1 SGHRS and CDR2 YFSETQ. The CDR3 is made up of 14 amino acids. CDR3 amino acids: CASCLDRRSSGYTF. The DNA for the CDR3 is TGCGCCAGCTGCCTGGACAGGCGGTCTAGTGGCTACACCTTC.

Of note for this clonotype: The CDR3 carries no conserved terminal phenylalanine or tryptophan, so it likely arises from a read error. The DNA is left out, because the CDR3 cannot be placed on it with certainty; the CDR3 is given as TCRdb lists it. The chain has TRBV6-5 and TRBJ1-2; no DNA check was done on the table's D call, TRBD1. With termini counted, the CDR3 has 12 amino acids. Germline V CDR1 and CDR2: MNHEY, SVGAGI. CDR3 protein: CASTPGFRGYIL.

Note on this clonotype: A read error may produce the germline difference seen at one junction end. V is TRBV6-2 or TRBV6-3 and J is TRBJ2-6; D might be TRBD2 (5 bases). The CDR3 runs 15 residues. Germline CDR1 is MNHEY and CDR2 is SVGEGT. DNA for the CDR3: TGTGCCAACAGTGCCGGGGAAGCTGGGGCCAACGTCCTGACTTTC. As protein: CANSAGEAGANVLTF.

Regarding this clonotype: The germline gene is not matched at one end of the junction; a read error may be the cause. This chain connects TRBV7-9 to TRBJ1-1, with a possible D match to TRBD1 (5 bases). CDR3 length equals 18 residues. CDR1 SEHNR and CDR2 FQNEAQ come from the germline V gene (reference sequence). CDR3 residues: CASSLGHLRPGPNTEAFF. CDR3 DNA: TGTGCCAGCAGCTTAGGCCATCTCCGTCCGGGACCGAACACTGAAGCCTTCTTT.

There are a few counts of this clonotype. V gene TRBV28 combines with J gene TRBJ2-7; perhaps D is TRBD1 or TRBD2 (5 bases each). The CDR3 is made up of 15 amino acids. The germline V gene encodes CDR1 MDHEN and CDR2 SYDVKM. The CDR3: CVSSSPLGRVAEQYF. The CDR3, as DNA: TGTGTCAGTAGTTCCCCCTTGGGACGGGTCGCCGAGCAGTACTTC.

The rearrangement links TRBV4-1 to TRBJ1-5; D is perhaps TRBD1 (6 bases). Trimming cost V 0 bases and J 5 bases, with 14 bases left between them. This CDR3 is 16 amino acids long. Germline V gene lookup returns CDR1 MGHRA and CDR2 YSYEKL. The CDR3 DNA follows: TGCGCCAGCAGCCAAGAAGATGTGGGGGCCTATCAGCCCCAGCATTTT. Translation: CASSQEDVGAYQPQHF.

The CDR3 region has the DNA TGCAGTGCTAGAGATCCTAGAGCCTACAATGAGCAGTTCTTC. It specifies CSARDPRAYNEQFF. The chain is built from TRBV20-1 and TRBJ2-1; D remains unclear. Trimming shortened V by 0 bases and J by 2 bases, and 8 bases separated the two germline ends. Germline lookup yields CDR1 DFQATT and CDR2 SNEGSKA (reference sequence). The CDR3 runs 14 residues.

The gene calls are TRBV29-1 and TRBJ2-5; the D gene could be TRBD1 or TRBD2 (6 bases each). The CDR3 sequence is 13 residues long. Germline lookup yields CDR1 SQVTM and CDR2 ANQGSEA. Trimming took off 7 bases at V and 2 bases at J, with 14 bases between the two ends. The CDR3 spells CSATGDTQETQYF. The DNA for the CDR3 is TGCAGCGCTACGGGGGACACACAAGAGACCCAGTACTTC.

V usage is TRBV5-6 and J usage is TRBJ2-5, with 7 nucleotides matching TRBD2. The CDR3 is 15 amino acids. V shed 6 bases, J shed 5 bases, and the junction held 13 bases outside the gene matches. In germline, CDR1 is SGHDT, CDR2 YYEEEE. The CDR3 bases are TGTGCCAGCAACCCCAAAGGGATGGGAGGGGAGACCCAGTACTTC. It is translated as CASNPKGMGGETQYF.

The table lists this clonotype with a count of one. The chain carries TRBV4-2 and TRBJ2-1, with D tentatively TRBD2 (6 bases). The V gene lost 3 bases and the J gene lost 12 bases, with 24 bases spanning the gap. This CDR3 contains 16 residues. Germline CDR1 and CDR2: LGHNA and YNFKEQ. Here the CDR3 DNA reads TGTGCCAGCAGCCAGCCTGGACTAACGGGAGATAGGGGGCAGTTCTTC. Protein: CASSQPGLTGDRGQFF.

With regard to this clonotype: The conserved closing phenylalanine or tryptophan is absent in this CDR3, likely reflecting a read error. The DNA is left out, because the CDR3 cannot be placed on it with certainty; the CDR3 is given as TCRdb lists it. The chain links TRBV11-2 to TRBJ2-5; TRBD1, the D gene given by the table, was not confirmed from the DNA. The CDR3 numbers 18 amino acids, ends counted. From germline, CDR1 is SGHAT and CDR2 FQNNGV. The CDR3 reads CASSPSSIQGTGGETQYI.

The rearrangement uses TRBV6-5 and TRBJ2-3; D is possibly TRBD2 (6 bases). The V end lost 7 bases, the J end lost 10 bases, and 15 bases lay between the germline ends. Germline CDR1 and CDR2: MNHEY and SVGAGI. The CDR3 spans 12 residues. CDR3 in DNA: TGTGCCAGCACAAGGGGCGCGGGGCCGCAGTATTTT. It codes for CASTRGAGPQYF.

Of note for this clonotype: The germline gene is not matched at one end of the junction; a read error may be the cause. The chain couples TRBV6-1 to TRBJ2-1, with D unresolved. This CDR3 has 15 residues. Germline values: CDR1 MNHNS, CDR2 SASEGT. This CDR3 is CVSIREYRSYNEQFF. CDR3 sequence (DNA): TGTGTCAGCATCCGAGAATACCGCTCCTACAATGAGCAGTTTTTC.

On this clonotype itself: A junction boundary mismatches the germline segment, possibly from a read error. V and J are TRBV10-3 and TRBJ2-7; D not certain. Germline loops: CDR1 ENHRY, CDR2 SYGVKD. CDR3 length: 15 residues. This chain's CDR3 is CAISESEPDLYEQYF. The DNA for the CDR3 is TGTGCCATCAGCGAGTCGGAACCGGACCTCTACGAGCAGTACTTC.

On this clonotype: A single base separates this from a much larger clone, so it may be a read error. The chain carries TRBV13 and TRBJ2-4; D may be TRBD1 or TRBD2 (5 bases each). This CDR3 region has 16 residues. Per germline, CDR1 PRHDT and CDR2 FYEKMQ (reference sequence). The CDR3 sequence: CTSSLGTGRLQNIQYF. Here the CDR3 DNA reads TGTACCAGCAGCCTAGGGACGGGACGGCTACAAAACATTCAGTACTTC.

Of note for this clonotype: A read error may account for a junction end that differs from germline. V is TRBV11-1 and J is TRBJ1-6, with D possibly matching TRBD1 (5 bases). The CDR3 loop spans 13 amino acids. CDR1 SGHAT and CDR2 FQDESV come from the germline V gene (reference sequence). The CDR3 spells CANSRTLVRPLHF. In nucleotides, the CDR3 is TGTGCCAACAGCCGGACACTGGTTAGACCCCTCCACTTT.

This clonotype has just one count. The junction differs from germline at one of its ends, possibly a read error. The rearrangement links TRBV11-2 to TRBJ1-5; the D gene is possibly TRBD1 (6 bases). Looked up from germline, CDR1 is SGHAT and CDR2 is FQNNGV. The CDR3 loop spans 17 amino acids. The CDR3 is CAGSLVRVTGSNQHQHF. CDR3 sequence (DNA): TGTGCCGGCAGCTTAGTACGGGTAACAGGGAGCAATCAGCACCAGCATTTT.

This clonotype was observed once. With a much larger clone just one base away, this may be a read error. The chain has TRBV7-8 and TRBJ2-7; 12 nucleotides agree with TRBD2. Germline-derived CDR1 and CDR2 are SGHVS and FQNEAQ. The CDR3 is 14 residues long. With V trimmed by 6 bases and J by 12 bases, 12 bases remained unmatched. The CDR3 nucleotides are TGTGCCAGCAGTTCTACCACTAGCGGGAGGAAAATGTACTTC. Translating gives CASSSTTSGRKMYF.

Details on this clonotype: One junction end does not reproduce the germline sequence, and a read error may be involved. The chain carries TRBV14 and TRBJ2-7; D perhaps matches TRBD2 (5 bases). There are 16 residues in the CDR3. CDR1 is SGHDN, CDR2 FVKESK, per germline. The CDR3 DNA reads as TGTGCCAGCAGCCAAGATCACCCCCCTTCCTTGGGCGAGGACTGCTTC. This encodes CASSQDHPPSLGEDCF.

This clonotype was seen at least ten times. A single base separates this from a much larger clone, so it may be a read error. The chain recombines TRBV10-3 with TRBJ2-5, with D hard to call. Germline loops: CDR1 ENHRY, CDR2 SYGVKD. The V end was cut by 8 bases, the J end by 1 base, with 8 bases between. The CDR3 spans 12 residues. CDR3 bases: TGTGCCATCTCGCCTAGCCAAGAGACCCAGTACTTC. Residues: CAISPSQETQYF.

The chain is built from TRBV29-1 and TRBJ2-1; D is perhaps TRBD1 (5 bases). The CDR3 runs 16 residues. CDR1 and CDR2 from the germline V gene are SQVTM and ANQGSEA. Trimming pared 6 bases from V and 0 bases from J, leaving 18 bases between. Here the CDR3 reads CSVDLLDDSSYNEQFF. DNA for the CDR3: TGCAGCGTAGATCTTCTGGACGACAGCTCCTACAATGAGCAGTTCTTC.

Concerning this clonotype itself: Sequence at one end of the junction differs from germline and may be a read error. The CDR3 loop reads CPISESTRGHEQFF. Here the CDR3 DNA reads TGTCCCATCAGTGAGTCCACCAGAGGTCATGAGCAGTTCTTC. The rearrangement uses TRBV10-3 and TRBJ2-1; D remains unclear. Germline V gene lookup returns CDR1 ENHRY and CDR2 SYGVKD. The CDR3 is made up of 14 amino acids.

For this clonotype: A much larger clone is a single base away; this may be a read error. The gene calls are TRBV5-1 and TRBJ2-2; 7 nucleotides match TRBD1. The germline V gene has CDR1 SGHRS and CDR2 YFSETQ. This CDR3 has 15 residues. CDR3 in DNA: TGCGCCAACAGCTTGCAGGGGGCGAACACCGGGGAGCTGTTTTTT. It is translated as CANSLQGANTGELFF.

The chain joins TRBV2 to TRBJ2-7; D remains ambiguous. This CDR3 is 11 amino acids long. The germline V gene has CDR1 SNHLY and CDR2 FYNNEI. V was clipped by 2 bases and J by 13 bases, with 12 bases between them. The chain's CDR3 is CASSETLDEYF. CDR3 nucleotides: TGTGCCAGCAGTGAAACCTTGGACGAATACTTC.